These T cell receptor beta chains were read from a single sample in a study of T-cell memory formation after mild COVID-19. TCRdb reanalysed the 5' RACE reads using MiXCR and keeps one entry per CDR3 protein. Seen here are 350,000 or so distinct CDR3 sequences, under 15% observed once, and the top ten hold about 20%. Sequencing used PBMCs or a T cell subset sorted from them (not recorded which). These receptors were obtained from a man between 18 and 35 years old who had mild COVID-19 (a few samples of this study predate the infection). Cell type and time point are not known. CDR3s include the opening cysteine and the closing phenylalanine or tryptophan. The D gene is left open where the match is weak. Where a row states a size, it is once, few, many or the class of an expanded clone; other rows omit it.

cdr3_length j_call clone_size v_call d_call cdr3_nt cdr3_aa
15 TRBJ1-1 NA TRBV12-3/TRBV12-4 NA TGTGCCAGCAGCAAAGCCCGACTACTGAACACTGAAGCTTTCTTT CASSKARLLNTEAFF
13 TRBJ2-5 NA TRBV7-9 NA TGTGCCAGCAGGGATTGGGCACGCGGACTTCAGTACTTC CASRDWARGLQYF
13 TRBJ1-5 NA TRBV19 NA TGTGCCAGTAGTATGATACAAGATCAGCCCCAGCATTTT CASSMIQDQPQHF
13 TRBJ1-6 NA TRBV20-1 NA TGCAGTGCCAGGGGACCCGGGGATTCACCCCTCCACTTT CSARGPGDSPLHF
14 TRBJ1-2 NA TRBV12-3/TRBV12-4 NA TGTGCCAGCAGAGGAAGTGGGAGAGACTATGGCTACACCTTC CASRGSGRDYGYTF
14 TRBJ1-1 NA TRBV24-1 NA TGTGCCACCAGTGATGGGAGGGGAGGCGCTGAAGCTTTCTTT CATSDGRGGAEAFF
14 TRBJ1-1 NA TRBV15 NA TGTGCCACCAGCAGAGATTTGGTTGAAACTGAAGCTTTCTTT CATSRDLVETEAFF
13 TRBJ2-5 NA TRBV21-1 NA TGTGCCAGCAGGGTTAGCGGAAGAGAGACCCAGTACTTC CASRVSGRETQYF
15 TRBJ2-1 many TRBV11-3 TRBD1 TGTGCCAGCAGCCCCGGGACAGGGGTGAACAATGAGCAGTTCTTC CASSPGTGVNNEQFF
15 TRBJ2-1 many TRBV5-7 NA TGTGCCAGCAGCTTGGGGGCTAGCCGGGACAATGAGCAGTTCTTC CASSLGASRDNEQFF
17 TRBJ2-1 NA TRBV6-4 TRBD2 TGTGCCAGCAGTCCCCAGGGACTAGCGGGGGGAAGCGGTGAGCAGTTCTTC CASSPQGLAGGSGEQFF
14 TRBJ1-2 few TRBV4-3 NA TGCGCCAGCAGCCAAGAGCCAGGGGAATATGGCTACACCTTC CASSQEPGEYGYTF
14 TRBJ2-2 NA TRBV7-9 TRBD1 TGTGCCAGCAGCTTCAGGGGGCGCACCGGGGAGCTGTTTTTT CASSFRGRTGELFF
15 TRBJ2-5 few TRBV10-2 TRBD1 TGCGCCAGCAGTGGGACAGGGTATCTACAAGAGACCCAGTACTTC CASSGTGYLQETQYF
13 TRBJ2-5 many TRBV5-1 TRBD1 TGCGCCAGCAGGGAAGGGGGCGGAGAGACCCAGTACTTC CASREGGGETQYF
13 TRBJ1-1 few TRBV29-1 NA TGCAGCGTTCACAGGTCCGAGAACACTGAAGCTTTCTTT CSVHRSENTEAFF
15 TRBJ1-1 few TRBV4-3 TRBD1 TGCGCCAGCAGCCAGGTACAGGGGGGATTACCTGAAGCTTTCTTT CASSQVQGGLPEAFF
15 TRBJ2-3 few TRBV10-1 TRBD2 TGCGCCAGCAGTGAGTCGACGGGGGGGGCAGATACGCAGTATTTT CASSESTGGADTQYF
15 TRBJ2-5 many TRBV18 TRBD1 TGTGCCAGCTCCCCCGGGACAGGGTTGTTGGAGACCCAGTACTTC CASSPGTGLLETQYF
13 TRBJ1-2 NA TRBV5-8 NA TGTGCCAGCAGCGGAAGGACTCCAGCGAGCTACACCTTC CASSGRTPASYTF
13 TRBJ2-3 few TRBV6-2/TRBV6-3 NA TGTGCCAGTTCGACCCAGCTTACAGATACGCAGTATTTT CASSTQLTDTQYF
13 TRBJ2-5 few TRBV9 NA TGTGCCAGCAGCGCAGAGAACCAAGAGACCCAGTACTTC CASSAENQETQYF
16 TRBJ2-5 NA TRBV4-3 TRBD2 TGCGCCAGCAGTCCTGAGGCTAGCGGGGGGGTGGAGACCCAGTACTTC CASSPEASGGVETQYF
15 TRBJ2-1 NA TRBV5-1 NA TGCGCCAGCAGACCCGACCGTCTCTCCTACAATGAGCAGTTCTTC CASRPDRLSYNEQFF